This TCR beta chain was identified during a study of radiotherapy plus CTLA-4 blockade in lung cancer. Some clones are missing from TCRdb's copy, which holds only in-frame ones; the method was immunoSEQ multiplex PCR. This sample has 60,000 or so clones, with 77% found just once. V lost 2 bases, J lost 4 bases, and 14 bases lay in between. CDR3 length: 15 amino acids. The germline V gene has CDR1 KGHSH and CDR2 LQKENI. The sample here was peripheral blood, taken from a patient treated with radiotherapy plus ipilimumab. This sequence was found in a human donor with non-small cell lung cancer who had a partial response to radiotherapy plus ipilimumab. The chain employs TRBV18 and TRBJ2-5; D is unclear. The CDR3 DNA is TGTGCCAGCTCACCAGATGTGGGTACGGGAGAGACCCAGTACTTC. This gives the protein CASSPDVGTGETQYF.